The source of this TCR beta chain is a study of blood T cell repertoires in COVID-19. Across the whole study: From the United States, Italy and Spain came samples of acute and convalescent COVID-19. PBMCs, B-cell-depleted T cells, or T cells provided the cDNA or gDNA that made up the material.

Trimming took 2 bases from V and 0 from J, leaving 8 bases between them. The germline V gene encodes CDR1 MDHEN and CDR2 SYDVKM. The CDR3 spans 15 residues. In the authors' methods: It was from reference gene primer amplification that nucleated cell counts were estimated. Sequencing used immunoSEQ multiplex PCR; TCRdb keeps in-frame clones, though not all of them. That table furnishes V, J and clone size, whereas the DNA furnished D and trimming. This sample yields about 260,000 clones, of which 88% are seen a single time; roughly a tenth belongs to the top ten. Those enrolled in Seattle joined during active infection and were followed longitudinally afterward. This clone is a singleton in its sample.

The sequenced sample consisted of peripheral blood. The sequence was obtained from a woman aged 70-85 years with COVID-19, enrolled during active disease. The genes are TRBV28 and TRBJ1-3, with D hard to call. The CDR3 reads CASSLGGNSGNTIYF. For the CDR3, the DNA is TGTGCCAGCAGTTTAGGCGGGAACTCTGGAAACACCATATATTTT.